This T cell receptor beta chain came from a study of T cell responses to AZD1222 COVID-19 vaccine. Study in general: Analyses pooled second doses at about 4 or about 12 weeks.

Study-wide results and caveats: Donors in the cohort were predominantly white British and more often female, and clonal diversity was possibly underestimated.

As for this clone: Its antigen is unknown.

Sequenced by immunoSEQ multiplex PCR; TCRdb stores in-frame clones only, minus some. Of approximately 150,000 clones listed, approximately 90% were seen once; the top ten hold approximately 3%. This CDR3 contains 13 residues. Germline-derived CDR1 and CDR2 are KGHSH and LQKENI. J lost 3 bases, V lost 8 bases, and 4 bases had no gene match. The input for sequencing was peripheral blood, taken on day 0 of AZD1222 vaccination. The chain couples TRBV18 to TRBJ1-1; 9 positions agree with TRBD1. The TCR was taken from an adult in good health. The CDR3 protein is CASGQGLDTEAFF. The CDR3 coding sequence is TGTGCCAGCGGACAGGGGCTGGACACTGAAGCTTTCTTT.